The entry below describes one TCR beta chain. This entry belongs to a study of blood T cell repertoires in COVID-19. With 5 bases clipped from V and 14 bases from J, the junction kept 9 bases outside the gene matches. Germline loops: CDR1 MNHEY, CDR2 SVGAGI. The CDR3 length is 13 residues. Authors' analysis steps: Reference gene primer amplification gave nucleated cell count estimates. TCRdb keeps only in-frame clones here, not all; method: immunoSEQ multiplex PCR. The V and J calls and clone size were taken over from that table, and D and trimming were inferred from the DNA. This table has under 250,000 clones, 80% to 90% appearing once. Participants were aged about 18 to 89 years from roughly 25 US areas.

The receptor comes from a woman aged 45-59 years who had been exposed to COVID-19. The chain joins TRBV6-5 to TRBJ2-1; 10 bases align to TRBD1. Sequenced input: PBMCs or T cells enriched from blood (not recorded which). The CDR3 nucleotides are TGTGCCAGCAGTCCCGGGACAGGGGCCCGGGAGTTCTTC. Protein sequence: CASSPGTGAREFF.